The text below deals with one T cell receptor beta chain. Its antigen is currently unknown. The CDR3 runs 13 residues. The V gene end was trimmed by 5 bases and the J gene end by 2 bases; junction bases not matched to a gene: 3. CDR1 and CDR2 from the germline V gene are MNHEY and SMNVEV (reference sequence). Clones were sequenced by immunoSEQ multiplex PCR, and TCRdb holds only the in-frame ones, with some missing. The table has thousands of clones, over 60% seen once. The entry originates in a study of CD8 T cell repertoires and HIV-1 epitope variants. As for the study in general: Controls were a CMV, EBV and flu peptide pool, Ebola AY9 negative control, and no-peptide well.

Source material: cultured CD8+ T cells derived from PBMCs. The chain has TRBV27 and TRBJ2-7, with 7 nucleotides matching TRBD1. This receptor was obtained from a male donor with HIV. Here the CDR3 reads CASSQDRPYEQYF. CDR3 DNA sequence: TGTGCCAGCAGTCAGGACAGGCCCTACGAGCAGTACTTC.